This entry describes one T cell receptor (beta chain). The antigen remains undetermined. The sample originates from a study of PD-1 blockade in classical Hodgkin lymphoma. From germline, CDR1 is LGHNA and CDR2 YNFKEQ. Trimming took 0 bases from V and 10 from J, leaving 15 bases between them. The CDR3 has 14 amino acids. Data came from immunoSEQ multiplex PCR; TCRdb stores just in-frame clones and leaves some out. The sample consists of about 30,000 clones, roughly four fifths of them appearing once. Noted time point: cycle 4 day 1 (C4D1), after 6 weeks of nivolumab. There was relapse after autologous stem cell transplantation in every patient, and there was variation in brentuximab vedotin exposure. With magnetic negative selection, CD4+ T cells were purified from PBMCs that had been thawed. Patients had relapsed/refractory classical Hodgkin lymphoma with complete response, partial response or progressive disease as best response.

The study's findings and limits: Newly diagnosed patients had baseline TCR diversity that was reportedly lower than that of healthy donors. Exclusion was the outcome for patients who began nivolumab under 1 year after ASCT. Complete responders' baseline diversity resembled that of newly diagnosed patients.

This clonotype originated in a human donor with classical Hodgkin lymphoma. The chain joins TRBV4-2 to TRBJ1-1; D is possibly TRBD1 (6 bases). Sequences were derived from CD4+ T cells from blood, sampled before the fourth cycle of nivolumab. This CDR3 reads CASSQDFGTGRAFF. In DNA, the CDR3 is TGTGCCAGCAGCCAAGATTTTGGAACAGGGCGAGCTTTCTTT.